The clone carrying this T cell receptor beta chain occurred many times. The antigen remains undetermined. This specimen belongs to a study of neurological immune-mediated disorders. Notes on the study in general: Patients with HTLV-1-associated myelopathy showed the most TCR clonal expansion. Those with multiple sclerosis showed the least, falling below healthy controls.

The CDR3 has 15 amino acids. Germline lookup yields CDR1 SGHTA and CDR2 FQGTGA. Trimming pared 5 bases from V and 0 bases from J, leaving 8 bases between. One entry per CDR3 protein, called by TCRdb with MiXCR from the 5' RACE reads. The sample lists tens of thousands of distinct CDR3 sequences; less than 15% were seen once. The TCR was taken from a woman between 50 and 59 years old with HTLV-1-associated myelopathy (HAM/TSP). What was sequenced was PBMCs. The rearrangement joins TRBV7-3 to TRBJ1-6, with D hard to call. Here the CDR3 DNA reads TGTGCCAGCAGCCGAACGAGCTCCTATAATTCACCCCTCCACTTT. Translated, it gives CASSRTSSYNSPLHF.